The subject of this entry is one T cell receptor (beta chain). Its antigen is not identified. This record belongs to a study of post-analysis software for immune sequencing data. On the study more broadly: Disease trajectories encompassed relapsing-remitting, secondary progressive and progressive-relapsing multiple sclerosis.

Included in the TCR beta cDNA libraries were unique molecular identifiers. Between about 1 and 10 million T cells gave rise to approximately 520,000 cDNA molecules. MiXCR, run by TCRdb on the PCR reads, gives a single entry per CDR3 protein. The data contain 500,000 to 600,000 distinct CDR3 sequences, 44% of them singletons. Trimming stripped 2 bases from V and 0 bases from J, with 1 base between. The CDR3 sequence is 12 residues long. In germline, CDR1 is LGHDT, CDR2 YNNKEL (reference sequence). Whole-study results and caveats: Strong co-clustering by F measure was seen for same-batch samples. The study found significantly lower normalized Chao1 diversity in multiple sclerosis patients than in controls. The five TRBV segments detected at higher frequency in patients than in controls included TRBV5-6, TRBV5-1 and TRBV20-1.

This sequence originates from a girl under 18 with multiple sclerosis. The specimen sequenced was blood. V usage is TRBV3-1 and J usage is TRBJ2-5; D is unclear. The CDR3 region is CASSQHQETQYF. The CDR3 region has the DNA TGTGCCAGCAGCCAACACCAAGAGACCCAGTACTTC.